This TCR beta chain originates from a study of blood T cell repertoires in COVID-19. As for the study in general: The United States, Italy and Spain supplied acute and convalescent COVID-19 samples. The analysed material was cDNA or gDNA that came from T cells, B-cell-depleted T cells, or PBMCs.

Clones were sequenced by immunoSEQ multiplex PCR, and TCRdb holds only the in-frame ones, with some missing. The sample holds about 44,000 clones, about nine tenths seen once. The CDR3 is 11 amino acids. V shed 3 bases and J shed 7 bases, with 6 bases lying between them. The germline V gene has CDR1 LGHDT and CDR2 YNNKEL (reference sequence). The specimen sequenced was peripheral blood. The sequence derives from a woman over 75 in a cohort sampled during active or convalescent COVID-19. The genes are TRBV3-1 (or the pseudogene TRBV3-2) and TRBJ1-1, with a possible D match to TRBD1 (6 bases). Here the CDR3 reads CASSQTGEAFF. In DNA form, the CDR3 reads TGTGCCAGCAGCCAGACAGGTGAAGCTTTCTTT.